This is a list of T cell receptor beta chains from one sample in a study of blood T cells in healthy people across ages. From the 5' RACE reads, TCRdb called clonotypes with MiXCR, one entry per CDR3 protein. Of about 670,000 distinct CDR3 sequences in the sample, roughly half were seen once. The sample was blood. The source of these receptors is a woman of 80 years or more in good health. Both conserved end residues are part of each CDR3. D genes are given only for firm matches. Some rows mark clone size as missing; the rest say once, few, many or name a class of expanded clone.

V	J	D	size	DNA	CDR3
TRBV7-9	TRBJ2-7	TRBD2	NA	TGTGCCAGCAGCTTAGTGGGGCCTAGCGGAGCCTACGAGCAGTACTTC	CASSLVGPSGAYEQYF
TRBV6-8	TRBJ2-5	NA	NA	TGTGCCAGCACCACCCAGTACTTC	CASTTQYF
TRBV2	TRBJ2-3	TRBD2	NA	TGTGCCAGCAGTGGGCTTAGCGGGGCTTCCACAGATACGCAGTATTTT	CASSGLSGASTDTQYF
TRBV6-5	TRBJ2-4	NA	NA	TGTGCCAGCAGCGTGAGTACCTACAATGAGCAGTACTTC	CASSVSTYNEQYF
TRBV7-2	TRBJ2-7	TRBD1	NA	TGTGCCAGCAGCTTACTTTGGACAGGTACTACGGAGCAGTACTTC	CASSLLWTGTTEQYF
TRBV6-6	TRBJ1-2	NA	many	TGTGCCAGCAGTTACGATCCACGCAACTATGGCTACACCTTC	CASSYDPRNYGYTF
TRBV3-1	TRBJ2-5	NA	NA	TGTGCCAGCAGCCAAGATGGCCAGCTTAGATGGGAGACCCAGTACTTC	CASSQDGQLRWETQYF
TRBV6-6	TRBJ1-3	NA	many	TGTGCCAGTGGTTCCTCTGGAAACACCATATATTTT	CASGSSGNTIYF
TRBV28	TRBJ1-4	NA	few	TGTGCCAGCAGTCTTTACCATGGGGGCGGTGAAAAACTGTTTTTT	CASSLYHGGGEKLFF
TRBV27	TRBJ1-1	NA	NA	TGTGCCAGCAGTTTAATGGCGACCCACACTGAAGCTTTCTTT	CASSLMATHTEAFF
TRBV20-1	TRBJ2-3	TRBD2	NA	TGCAGTGCCCTAGCGGGGGACACAGATACGCAGTATTTT	CSALAGDTDTQYF
TRBV18	TRBJ2-7	TRBD2	NA	TGTGCCAGCTCACCGTCACTAGCGGGAGGGCGCGAGCAGTACTTC	CASSPSLAGGREQYF
TRBV29-1	TRBJ2-1	TRBD2	many	TGCAGCGTGGTTGGGCGGGAGGATTGGAATGAGCAGTTCTTC	CSVVGREDWNEQFF
TRBV7-3	TRBJ2-1	TRBD2	NA	TGTGCCAGCAGCCCGGGACTAGCGGGTATGGAGCAGTTCTTC	CASSPGLAGMEQFF
TRBV18	TRBJ1-2	NA	NA	TGTGCCAGCTCACCACAGGGGAATGGCTACACCTTC	CASSPQGNGYTF
TRBV7-8	TRBJ1-5	TRBD1	many	TGTGCCAGCAGCCTAAGACAGGGATATCAGCCCCAGCATTTT	CASSLRQGYQPQHF
TRBV6-6	TRBJ2-2	NA	NA	TGTGCCAGCAGCTCGTATTCGGGGTCCGGGGAGCTGTTTTTT	CASSSYSGSGELFF
TRBV12-3/TRBV12-4	TRBJ1-5	TRBD1	few	TGTGCCACCAGGGGACAGGAGGGTCAGCCCCAGCATTTT	CATRGQEGQPQHF
TRBV27	TRBJ2-7	TRBD1	NA	TGTGCCAGCACCCGAGGACAGGGGGGGGACGAGCAGTACTTC	CASTRGQGGDEQYF
TRBV3-1	TRBJ1-6	NA	few	TGTGCCAGCAGCCAAGGCCGGACAGAAATTTCACCCCTCCACTTT	CASSQGRTEISPLHF
TRBV2	TRBJ2-2	NA	NA	TGTGCCAGCAGTGAAGCGGCAGTGAACACCGGGGAGCTGTTTTTT	CASSEAAVNTGELFF
TRBV18	TRBJ2-7	NA	many	TGTGCCACCTCAACCACCAGTGCCTCCTACGAGCAGTACTTC	CATSTTSASYEQYF
TRBV7-2	TRBJ2-5	TRBD1	few	TGTGCCAGCAGCTTAGGAGGGGGCGTAGAGACCCAGTACTTC	CASSLGGGVETQYF
TRBV20-1	TRBJ2-7	NA	NA	TGCAGTGCCATGACCGGGATTTATGGTGAGCAGTACTTC	CSAMTGIYGEQYF
TRBV7-9	TRBJ1-1	TRBD1	NA	TGTGCCAGCAGCGGATGGACAGGGGACGCCGGGTACACTGAAGCTTTCTTT	CASSGWTGDAGYTEAFF
TRBV5-1	TRBJ2-3	NA	few	TGCGCCAGCAGCTTAACACAGATTTTAGCAGATACGCAGTATTTT	CASSLTQILADTQYF
TRBV15	TRBJ2-1	NA	many	TGTGCCACCAGCAGAGCCCGTATAGCAAACTCCTACAATGAGCAGTTCTTC	CATSRARIANSYNEQFF
TRBV5-1	TRBJ2-3	TRBD1	NA	TGCGCCAGCAGCCGGAATCCCCCAGGGGGCGGGACAGATACGCAGTATTTT	CASSRNPPGGGTDTQYF
TRBV27	TRBJ1-5	NA	medium-sized	TGTGCCAGCAGTTTAGCGAGTTATTGGCCCCAGCATTTT	CASSLASYWPQHF
TRBV2	TRBJ2-1	TRBD2	many	TGTGCCAGCAGTGAAGTACGAAGGACTAGCGGTTTAGCCGAGCAGTTCTTC	CASSEVRRTSGLAEQFF
TRBV5-4	TRBJ2-1	NA	few	TGTGCCAGCAGTCGGGCTCCCAATGAGCAGTTCTTC	CASSRAPNEQFF
TRBV6-6	TRBJ2-5	NA	NA	TGTGCCAGCATCTCTGGACAAGGGACAAGACAAGAGACCCAGTACTTC	CASISGQGTRQETQYF
TRBV5-1	TRBJ1-2	NA	NA	TGCGCCAGCAGCGTGAATAGGGGAGGCTATGGCTACACCTTC	CASSVNRGGYGYTF
TRBV6-1	TRBJ1-2	NA	NA	TGTGCCAGCACCCAAACGGCGGGGATCGGGTTAGGGTACACCTTC	CASTQTAGIGLGYTF
TRBV7-2	TRBJ2-1	NA	NA	TGTGCCAGCAGCCCCCGAAAGCCTCGGAGGAATGAGCAGTTCTTC	CASSPRKPRRNEQFF
TRBV12-3/TRBV12-4	TRBJ2-2	TRBD2	NA	TGTGCCAGCAGTTTTCGGGGACTAGCGGGAGTAGGCGGGGAGCTGTTTTTT	CASSFRGLAGVGGELFF
TRBV9	TRBJ2-3	NA	many	TGTGCCAGCAGCCCGGGGACCCAAGGGGCAGATACGCAGTATTTT	CASSPGTQGADTQYF
TRBV3-1	TRBJ2-5	NA	few	TGTGCCAGCAGCCCAGATACGGCCCGCTCGGGGACCCAGTACTTC	CASSPDTARSGTQYF
TRBV10-3	TRBJ2-7	NA	many	TGTGCCATCAGTGAACAGTTTGAGCAGTACTTC	CAISEQFEQYF
TRBV11-1	TRBJ2-7	TRBD1	NA	TGTGCCAGCAGCTTAACCGGGACAGGGGCCATCTCCTACGAGCAGTACTTC	CASSLTGTGAISYEQYF
TRBV14	TRBJ2-7	NA	NA	TGTGCCAGCAGCGACGGATTTTCCTACGAGCAGTACTTC	CASSDGFSYEQYF
TRBV29-1	TRBJ2-1	TRBD1	many	TGCAGCATGACAGGGGGACTCTCCTACAATGAGCAGTTCTTC	CSMTGGLSYNEQFF